This T cell receptor beta chain stems from a study of OX40 agonist ivuxolimab in advanced cancers. The overall study: Eligibility admitted prior anti-PD-1, anti-PD-L1 or anti-CTLA-4 therapy; roughly 40% had some. Overall study results and limits: The study did not work out the antigen specificity of the expanded peripheral T cells. Relative to CD4+, CD8+ T cells held more expanded clones on average.

Sequencing was performed with immunoSEQ multiplex PCR; in TCRdb, only in-frame clones are kept and a portion is missing. Of under 85,000 clones listed, roughly 80% are singletons. The CDR3 covers 13 residues. The germline gives CDR1 MDHEN, CDR2 SYDVKM. With V trimmed by 2 bases and J by 8 bases, 5 bases remained unmatched. As concerns this clone: What it binds is not known.

Specimen: CD4+ or CD8+ T cells sorted from blood, collected in a trial of the OX40 agonist ivuxolimab. The receptor's source is an adult with an advanced solid tumor such as melanoma, head and neck, liver or kidney cancer. The rearrangement joins TRBV28 to TRBJ1-2, with TRBD1 matching 7 bases. DNA of the CDR3: TGTGCCAGCAGTTTAGGAGGGGGCGACGGCTACACCTTC. This encodes CASSLGGGDGYTF.